A single sample gave rise to the 27 T cell receptor beta chains below, sequenced in a study of blood T cells in healthy people across ages. The use of a sample-barcoded 5' primer and a J-beta primer mix characterized a second PCR of 7 to 11 cycles. TCRdb called the 5' RACE reads again in MiXCR, with one record for every CDR3 protein. The repertoire includes over 1.5 million distinct CDR3 sequences, roughly 50% of them detected once, and more than 2% sits in the top ten. Material for sequencing was blood. These receptor sequences come from a woman in her thirties or forties in good health.

This clonotype came up once. The rearrangement links TRBV12-3 or TRBV12-4 to TRBJ1-1; D remains ambiguous. Trimming took 5 bases from V and 6 from J, leaving 13 bases between them. CDR3 length equals 13 residues. CDR3 protein: CASSNREQPEAFF. DNA for the CDR3: TGTGCCAGCAGTAACCGGGAACAGCCTGAAGCTTTCTTT.

This clonotype has just a few counts. This chain links TRBV12-3 or TRBV12-4 with TRBJ1-1; D is undetermined. V was pared by 1 base and J by 4 bases, with 4 bases between. The CDR3 consists of 12 residues. CDR3 DNA: TGTGCCAGCAGTTTAGACAGCACTGAAGCTTTCTTT. Protein sequence: CASSLDSTEAFF.

The chain employs TRBV2 and TRBJ2-3; TRBD2 agrees at 9 bases. CDR1 and CDR2 (germline): SNHLY, FYNNEI. V lost 2 bases to trimming and J lost 1 base; unmatched junction nucleotides: 4. This CDR3 has 16 amino acids. CDR3 residues: CASSESRTSGTDTQYF. As DNA, the CDR3 is TGTGCCAGCAGTGAATCAAGGACTAGCGGCACAGATACGCAGTATTTT.

This clonotype was seen only once. The V call is TRBV4-2, the J call TRBJ2-1; D not certain. The V end lost 5 bases, the J end lost 9 bases, and 17 bases lay between the germline ends. The germline gives CDR1 LGHNA, CDR2 YNFKEQ. The CDR3 is 14 amino acids. The CDR3 region is CASSSDPSRAEQFF. The CDR3 region has the DNA TGTGCCAGCAGCTCGGACCCCTCTCGGGCTGAGCAGTTCTTC.

The chain combines TRBV7-9 with TRBJ2-5; the match to TRBD1 covers 7 bases. This CDR3 region has 15 residues. Germline trimming cut 7 bases from V and 0 bases from J; bases unmatched to any gene: 8. Looked up from germline, CDR1 is SEHNR and CDR2 is FQNEAQ (reference sequence). The CDR3 DNA reads as TGTGCCAGCACACGCAGGGGGTCCGACCAAGAGACCCAGTACTTC. Protein: CASTRRGSDQETQYF.

This clonotype has at least ten counts. DNA for the CDR3: TGTGCCAGCAGTTACGCAGGGGACGAGCAGTACTTC. Amino acids: CASSYAGDEQYF. This chain links TRBV6-6 with TRBJ2-7; a possible D gene is TRBD1 (6 bases). The germline V and J ends were trimmed by 2 bases and 5 bases, with 7 bases remaining between them. This CDR3 region has 12 residues. The germline V gene encodes CDR1 MNHNY and CDR2 SVGAGI (reference sequence).

The gene calls are TRBV5-1 and TRBJ1-2; no clear D gene. The CDR3 is made up of 15 amino acids. The V gene lost 4 bases and the J gene lost 2 bases, with 15 bases spanning the gap. The V gene's germline CDR1 is SGHRS and CDR2 YFSETQ. CDR3 DNA sequence: TGCGCCAGCAGCCCCCCCCGAGGAGGAAACTATGGCTACACCTTC. Amino acids: CASSPPRGGNYGYTF.

This chain uses TRBV7-2 with TRBJ2-1; D is unresolved. Germline CDR1 and CDR2: SGHTA and FQGNSA. Trimming pared 5 bases from V and 5 bases from J, leaving 10 bases between. This CDR3 has 13 residues. The DNA of the CDR3 is TGTGCCAGCAGCCGAAGTAGGGACAATGAGCAGTTCTTC. Translating it yields CASSRSRDNEQFF.

The CDR3 bases are TGTGCCAGCAGTTTATTGCCCTCGACTAGATGGGAGACCCAGTACTTC. Translation: CASSLLPSTRWETQYF. The chain carries TRBV12-3 or TRBV12-4 and TRBJ2-5, with a weak D call TRBD2 (6 bases). The CDR3 totals 16 residues. V was pared by 2 bases and J by 5 bases, with 18 bases between.

The chain carries TRBV20-1 and TRBJ2-5, with a possible D match to TRBD2 (5 bases). Trimming pared 4 bases from V and 5 bases from J, leaving 14 bases between. Germline-derived CDR1 and CDR2 are DFQATT and SNEGSKA (reference sequence). The CDR3 covers 13 residues. Here the CDR3 DNA reads TGCAGTGCTACGCCGGGATTGCCGGAGACCCAGTACTTC. It yields the protein CSATPGLPETQYF.

In its sample, this clonotype was seen many times. This rearrangement joins TRBV6-6 to TRBJ2-5; 7 bases match TRBD1. The CDR3 contains 13 residues. Per germline, CDR1 MNHNY and CDR2 SVGAGI (reference sequence). With 6 bases clipped from V and 5 bases from J, the junction kept 6 bases outside the gene matches. For the CDR3, the DNA is TGTGCCAGCAGACGACAGGGCGGGGAGACCCAGTACTTC. Translating gives CASRRQGGETQYF.

V is TRBV5-1 and J is TRBJ2-4; D is perhaps TRBD2 (6 bases). Germline lookup yields CDR1 SGHRS and CDR2 YFSETQ. V was trimmed by 2 bases and J by 10 bases, leaving 16 bases between them. The CDR3 has 14 amino acids. The CDR3 reads CASSFGGAPGIQYF. CDR3 DNA sequence: TGCGCCAGCAGCTTCGGCGGGGCTCCGGGAATTCAGTACTTC. Filled out from reference TRBV5-1 and TRBJ2-4, the complete variable domain reads KAGVTQTPRYLIKTRGQQVTLSCSPISGHRSVSWYQQTPGQGLQFLFEYFSETQRNKGNFPGRFSGRQFSNSRSEMNVSTLELGDSALYLCASSFGGAPGIQYFGAGTRLSVL.

The V call is TRBV4-3, the J call TRBJ1-5, with D possibly matching TRBD1 (5 bases). There are 16 residues in the CDR3. The germline CDR1 and CDR2 sequences are LGHNA and YSLEER. The V end was cut by 0 bases, the J end by 1 base, with 10 bases between. In DNA form, the CDR3 reads TGCGCCAGCAGCCAAGAAGTTTGGGACAGCAATCAGCCCCAGCATTTT. The encoded protein is CASSQEVWDSNQPQHF.

This clonotype was seen more than once but under ten times. The rearrangement links TRBV2 to TRBJ2-7; a possible D gene is TRBD1 (6 bases). The germline gives CDR1 SNHLY, CDR2 FYNNEI. Trimming took 4 bases from V and 1 from J, leaving 20 bases between them. This CDR3 comprises 17 residues. The CDR3 here is CASSVTSGQRESYEQYF. The DNA of the CDR3 is TGTGCCAGCAGTGTCACATCCGGACAGCGAGAGTCCTACGAGCAGTACTTC.

The J gene is TRBJ2-7, the V gene TRBV4-1; D remains ambiguous. CDR3 length: 17 residues. The germline V gene encodes CDR1 MGHRA and CDR2 YSYEKL. V lost 1 base to trimming and J lost 0 bases, with 16 bases between them. The CDR3 DNA follows: TGCGCCAGCAGCCAAGTATTCACGGGTAGGTCCTCCTACGAGCAGTACTTC. Translating it yields CASSQVFTGRSSYEQYF.

This clonotype has a count of ten or more. The CDR3 reads CSVATIALAGGEQYF. In DNA, the CDR3 is TGCAGCGTCGCCACTATAGCCCTAGCGGGGGGCGAGCAGTACTTC. The gene calls are TRBV29-1 and TRBJ2-7, with 11 bases matching TRBD2. CDR1 and CDR2 from the germline V gene are SQVTM and ANQGSEA. Unmatched junction bases numbered 13, after V lost 6 bases and J lost 6 bases. The CDR3 runs 15 residues.

This sequence joins TRBV18 and TRBJ1-5; D may be TRBD1 (6 bases). The germline CDR1 and CDR2 sequences are KGHSH and LQKENI. The CDR3 loop spans 15 amino acids. Trimming left V 6 bases short and J 3 bases short, with 15 bases between. For the CDR3, the DNA is TGTGCCAGCTCCTGGCGGACAGAGCCCAATCAGCCCCAGCATTTT. Protein: CASSWRTEPNQPQHF.

This clonotype is a singleton in its sample. This chain connects TRBV20-1 to TRBJ1-6; D is perhaps TRBD1 (6 bases). The CDR3 consists of 15 residues. Germline V gene data show CDR1 as DFQATT and CDR2 as SNEGSKA (reference sequence). V lost 8 bases and J 0 bases, leaving 14 bases between the germline ends. The CDR3 DNA reads as TGCAGTTCTTCGCAGGGGAGCTCCTATAATTCACCCCTCCACTTT. It codes for CSSSQGSSYNSPLHF.

This clonotype was detected only a few times. The chain has TRBV7-2 and TRBJ2-7; D is perhaps TRBD2 (6 bases). Trimming cost V 2 bases and J 3 bases, with 14 bases left between them. From germline, CDR1 is SGHTA and CDR2 FQGNSA. This CDR3 spans 15 amino acids. The CDR3 nucleotides read TGTGCCAGCAGCTTAAGGAGGGGTGCCAACTACGAGCAGTACTTC. Protein: CASSLRRGANYEQYF.

The rearrangement links TRBV5-5 to TRBJ2-4, with TRBD1 matching over 7 bases. The CDR3 covers 15 residues. The V and J ends lost 5 bases and 6 bases, in that order; junction bases with no gene match: 11. The germline gives CDR1 SGHKS, CDR2 YYEKEE (reference sequence). In DNA form, the CDR3 reads TGTGCCAGCAGACTTACAGGGGCCGAGGGAAACATTCAGTACTTC. This encodes CASRLTGAEGNIQYF.

In its sample, this clonotype was seen once. This rearrangement joins TRBV20-1 to TRBJ1-2, with 7 positions matching TRBD1. V gave up 4 bases and J gave up 8 bases; unmatched junction bases: 7. The CDR3 runs to 12 residues. Germline CDR1 DFQATT, CDR2 SNEGSKA (reference sequence). This CDR3 is CSANRQGEGYTF. The CDR3, as DNA: TGCAGTGCTAACCGACAGGGTGAGGGCTACACCTTC.

This chain links TRBV9 with TRBJ1-4, with TRBD1 as a possible D gene (5 bases). Trimming shortened V by 0 bases and J by 10 bases, and 13 bases separated the two germline ends. The CDR3 extends over 14 amino acids. The germline V gene encodes CDR1 SGDLS and CDR2 YYNGEE. The CDR3 region has the DNA TGTGCCAGCAGCGTAGAGCCCAGGGATGGAAAACTGTTTTTT. The encoded protein is CASSVEPRDGKLFF.

The V gene is TRBV4-3, the J gene TRBJ1-2; TRBD1 aligns across 7 bases. The V and J ends lost 1 base and 2 bases, in that order; junction bases with no gene match: 7. The CDR3 loop spans 16 amino acids. Germline V gives CDR1 LGHNA, CDR2 YSLEER. The CDR3, as DNA: TGCGCCAGCAGCCAAGGTCGGCAGGGGGACAACTATGGCTACACCTTC. The encoded protein is CASSQGRQGDNYGYTF.

V is TRBV3-1 and J is TRBJ2-5; no firm D call. The J call could be wrong; TRBJ2-7 is a better fit for the DNA end. CDR1 LGHDT and CDR2 YNNKEL come from the germline V gene (reference sequence). The CDR3 is 14 amino acids. CDR3 residues: CASTLGPPPYEQYF. The DNA for the CDR3 is TGTGCCAGCACCCTTGGCCCCCCCCCGTACGAGCAGTACTTC.

The V and J genes are TRBV5-5 and TRBJ2-7, with 10 nucleotides matching TRBD1. V trimming: 2 bases; J trimming: 4 bases; junction bases outside the gene matches: 6. There are 15 residues in the CDR3. The germline gives CDR1 SGHKS, CDR2 YYEKEE (reference sequence). CDR3 region: CASSFTGQGTYEQYF. CDR3 sequence (DNA): TGTGCCAGCAGCTTCACGGGACAGGGGACTTACGAGCAGTACTTC.

This clonotype has just a few counts. This chain connects TRBV28 to TRBJ2-7, with D unclear. V gave up 5 bases and J gave up 3 bases, with 8 bases separating them. The CDR3 runs 12 residues. Germline V gene lookup returns CDR1 MDHEN and CDR2 SYDVKM. The CDR3 protein is CASSDVRYEQYF. CDR3 DNA: TGTGCCAGCAGTGACGTGCGCTACGAGCAGTACTTC. The whole variable domain, filled in from reference TRBV28 and TRBJ2-7, reads DVKVTQSSRYLVKRTGEKVFLECVQDMDHENMFWYRQDPGLGLRLIYFSYDVKMKEKGDIPEGYSVSREKKERFSLILESASTNQTSMYLCASSDVRYEQYFGPGTRLTVT.

The chain carries TRBV4-3 and TRBJ1-2, with D perhaps TRBD1 (6 bases). V was trimmed by 1 base and J by 8 bases, leaving 14 bases between them. CDR1 and CDR2 from the germline V gene are LGHNA and YSLEER. The CDR3 covers 14 residues. The CDR3 coding sequence is TGCGCCAGCAGCCAAGTGCAGGGGCTTGGCGGCTACACCTTC. The encoded protein is CASSQVQGLGGYTF.